This T cell receptor beta chain was captured by sequencing in a study of OX40 agonist ivuxolimab in advanced cancers. Turning to the study itself: Patients got intravenous ivuxolimab at 0.01 to 10 mg/kg every 2 weeks. Eligibility admitted prior anti-PD-1, anti-PD-L1 or anti-CTLA-4 therapy; around 38% had some. General study findings and limits: On average, CD8+ T cells showed a greater number of expanded clones than CD4+.

The table came from immunoSEQ multiplex PCR; TCRdb's copy has only in-frame clones and leaves some out. The sample holds more than 80,000 clones, around 86% seen once. Concerning this clone: Its antigen is still unknown.

After removal of 4 bases from V and 7 bases from J, the junction contained 5 bases not matched to a gene. CDR1 is SGHRS, CDR2 YFSETQ, per germline. The CDR3 spans 16 residues. Sequencing was performed on CD4+ or CD8+ T cells sorted from blood, taken in a trial of the OX40 agonist ivuxolimab. The sequence came from an adult with an advanced solid tumor such as melanoma, head and neck, liver or kidney cancer. The V gene is TRBV5-1, the J gene TRBJ2-1, with 16 positions matching TRBD2. Here the CDR3 DNA reads TGCGCCAGCAGCGAAGGGACTAGCGGGAGGGGTAATGAGCAGTTCTTC. This codes for CASSEGTSGRGNEQFF.